This is a list of T cell receptor beta chains from one sample in a study of siplizumab effects on memory and regulatory T cells. For these receptors, no antigen is known. Data came from immunoSEQ multiplex PCR; TCRdb stores just in-frame clones and leaves some out. Found here are approximately 20,000 clones, around 40% of them singletons; the top ten hold approximately 6%. The specimen was CFSE-low (dividing) CD4+ T cells sorted from an allogeneic mixed lymphocyte reaction. These receptors all come from a human donor in good health; the cells came from an allogeneic mixed lymphocyte reaction. Some clones in this sample may be carry-over from other donors' samples. Both conserved end residues are part of each CDR3. Each record gives: CDR3 DNA, CDR3 protein, D gene, clone size, J gene, CDR3 length, V gene. A D gene is named only where the DNA matches it firmly. The size field is filled for only some rows; it gives once, few, many or a size class.

TGTGCCATCAGTGTTGGGGGGTTCACCGGGGAGCTGTTTTTT | CAISVGGFTGELFF | - | - | TRBJ2-2 | 14 | TRBV10-3
TGTGCCAGCACCGACAGGGGGACCTACGAGCAGTACTTC | CASTDRGTYEQYF | TRBD1 | - | TRBJ2-7 | 13 | TRBV6-6
TGTGCCAGCAGCTTAAGACAGGGATACACCGGGGAGCTGTTTTTT | CASSLRQGYTGELFF | TRBD1 | few | TRBJ2-2 | 15 | TRBV7-6
TGCGCCAGCACGGACAGCTATGGCTACACCTTC | CASTDSYGYTF | - | few | TRBJ1-2 | 11 | TRBV5-1
TGTGCCAGCAGCTCCTGGGGGACAGGGGGCAGTCAGCCCCAGCATTTT | CASSSWGTGGSQPQHF | TRBD1 | - | TRBJ1-5 | 16 | TRBV11-3
TGTGCCAGCAGCCAACCCGGCCTCCGCACAGATACGCAGTATTTT | CASSQPGLRTDTQYF | - | - | TRBJ2-3 | 15 | TRBV7-9
TGTGCCTGCGGGAGGGATTACTACGAGCAGTACTTC | CACGRDYYEQYF | TRBD2 | medium-sized | TRBJ2-7 | 12 | TRBV19
TGTGCCAGCAGCCCGGGACTAGTTCGGTACGAGCAGTACTTC | CASSPGLVRYEQYF | TRBD2 | once | TRBJ2-7 | 14 | TRBV9
TGCGCCAGCAGCTTGGCCAATGGGAACACTGAAGCTTTCTTT | CASSLANGNTEAFF | - | medium-sized | TRBJ1-1 | 14 | TRBV5-1
TGTGCCAGCTCACCACCGAGCAGGGGAGGCACTGAAGCTTTCTTT | CASSPPSRGGTEAFF | - | - | TRBJ1-1 | 15 | TRBV18
TGTGCCATCAGTGAGAACGGGCTCCAGAATCAGCCCCAGCATTTT | CAISENGLQNQPQHF | - | few | TRBJ1-5 | 15 | TRBV10-3
TGTGCCAGCAGCTTAGGAGGGCAGGTCAACGAGCAGTACTTC | CASSLGGQVNEQYF | - | few | TRBJ2-7 | 14 | TRBV11-2
TGTGCCAGCTCACCCTTGACGGGGGGGTCCTACGAGCAGTACTTC | CASSPLTGGSYEQYF | TRBD2 | few | TRBJ2-7 | 15 | TRBV18
TGTGCCAGCTCACCCTCCATAGCAGATACGCAGTATTTT | CASSPSIADTQYF | - | - | TRBJ2-3 | 13 | TRBV18
TGTGCCAGCGGACCGACTAGCTTTACGTACAATGAGCAGTTCTTC | CASGPTSFTYNEQFF | TRBD2 | - | TRBJ2-1 | 15 | TRBV6-6
TGTGCCAGTAGTATTCTGCCTGGTGGCTACACCTTC | CASSILPGGYTF | - | - | TRBJ1-2 | 12 | TRBV19
TGTGCCAGCAGCAAGGGACTAGCGGTAAGCGAGCAGTACTTC | CASSKGLAVSEQYF | TRBD2 | medium-sized | TRBJ2-7 | 14 | TRBV7-9
TGTGCCAGCAGCTTCCCAAGACTAGCCGATAGCTCCTACAATGAGCAGTTCTTC | CASSFPRLADSSYNEQFF | TRBD2 | - | TRBJ2-1 | 18 | TRBV13
TGTGCCAGCAGTTTCCAGGGGAGTAATGGCTACACCTTC | CASSFQGSNGYTF | - | few | TRBJ1-2 | 13 | TRBV6-5
TGTGCCAGCAGCTCCCTTTACGAGCAGTACTTC | CASSSLYEQYF | - | - | TRBJ2-7 | 11 | TRBV6-5
TGTGCAAGTCGCTTCTTGACAGGGTACTGCGAGCAGTACTTC | CASRFLTGYCEQYF | - | few | TRBJ2-7 | 14 | TRBV12-2
TGTGCCAGCAGTTACGGCGGGGTCAGCAATCAGCCCCAGCATTTT | CASSYGGVSNQPQHF | - | few | TRBJ1-5 | 15 | TRBV6-5
TGTGCCAGTAGTATAGCCCCGGGGGGCACTGAAGCTTTCTTT | CASSIAPGGTEAFF | - | - | TRBJ1-1 | 14 | TRBV19
TGTGCCACCTCCACAGACAGGGGGCCCTATGGCTACACCTTC | CATSTDRGPYGYTF | TRBD1 | - | TRBJ1-2 | 14 | TRBV2
TGTGCCAGCAGCCCCGGGACAGCGAACACTGAAGCTTTCTTT | CASSPGTANTEAFF | TRBD1 | few | TRBJ1-1 | 14 | TRBV5-6
TGTGCCAGCAGAACAACAGGGTGGTATGGCTACACCTTC | CASRTTGWYGYTF | - | few | TRBJ1-2 | 13 | TRBV6-5
TGTGCCAGCAGGGGGACAGGGGACTCACCCCTCCACTTT | CASRGTGDSPLHF | TRBD1 | - | TRBJ1-6 | 13 | TRBV5-4
TGTGCCAGCAGTTATCTTCCGTCCTCGGTAGGCTACACCTTC | CASSYLPSSVGYTF | - | - | TRBJ1-2 | 14 | TRBV6-6
TGTGCCTGGAGTGTCCCCGGCCCGCTGGCGGGTGAGCAGTACTTC | CAWSVPGPLAGEQYF | - | once | TRBJ2-7 | 15 | TRBV30
TGTGCCACCAGCAGAGATATAGGCACACCTAGCACAGATACGCAGTATTTT | CATSRDIGTPSTDTQYF | - | - | TRBJ2-3 | 17 | TRBV15
TGTGCCAGCAGGGCCAGACGGTCAACCTACGAGCAGTACTTC | CASRARRSTYEQYF | - | - | TRBJ2-7 | 14 | TRBV6-6
TGTGCCAGCAGCCAAGCGGGGACAGCTTATAGCAATCAGCCCCAGCATTTT | CASSQAGTAYSNQPQHF | TRBD1 | few | TRBJ1-5 | 17 | TRBV7-9
TGCGCCAGCAGCTTGATTATGGGGGTTACAGATACGCAGTATTTT | CASSLIMGVTDTQYF | - | - | TRBJ2-3 | 15 | TRBV5-1
TGTGCCAGCAGTGCTTTGACAGGGGGGCACACTGAAGCTTTCTTT | CASSALTGGHTEAFF | TRBD1 | - | TRBJ1-1 | 15 | TRBV6-5
TGCGCCAGCAGCTTGGAGGGACAGACGTATGGCTACACCTTC | CASSLEGQTYGYTF | TRBD1 | few | TRBJ1-2 | 14 | TRBV5-1
TGTGCCAGCAGTGGGACGGTAGCTAACTATGGCTACACCTTC | CASSGTVANYGYTF | - | - | TRBJ1-2 | 14 | TRBV9
TGTGCCAGTAAACACCTCTCCGGGGATGCCACAGATACGCAGTATTTT | CASKHLSGDATDTQYF | - | once | TRBJ2-3 | 16 | TRBV19
TGCAGCGTCCGCCCCGCGGTCTCTGGAAACACCATATATTTT | CSVRPAVSGNTIYF | - | few | TRBJ1-3 | 14 | TRBV29-1
TGTGCCAGTCTCAGGGGGCTGGGAAACACCATATATTTT | CASLRGLGNTIYF | TRBD1 | few | TRBJ1-3 | 13 | TRBV6-5
TGCGCCAGCAGCCTACCGACAGGGCTAATGACAGATACGCAGTATTTT | CASSLPTGLMTDTQYF | TRBD1 | - | TRBJ2-3 | 16 | TRBV5-1
TGTGCCAGCAGCTTGGGACAGGGAAAGACCACCATATATTTT | CASSLGQGKTTIYF | TRBD1 | - | TRBJ1-3 | 14 | TRBV5-4
TGTGCCAGCAGTTACACCGTGGGGACCTCCGAAGCTTTCTTT | CASSYTVGTSEAFF | - | - | TRBJ1-1 | 14 | TRBV6-6
TGTGCCAGCAGCGGGACGGGTGATCAGCCCCAGCATTTT | CASSGTGDQPQHF | - | - | TRBJ1-5 | 13 | TRBV9
TGTGCCAGCACGGGACAGCACAGCGGGGAGCTGTTTTTT | CASTGQHSGELFF | TRBD1 | few | TRBJ2-2 | 13 | TRBV10-3
TGTGCCAGCAGTTACGATAGGGGGCTGAACACTGAAGCTTTCTTT | CASSYDRGLNTEAFF | TRBD1 | - | TRBJ1-1 | 15 | TRBV6-5
TGTGCCAGCAGCTTCGGTGGAGGGGTGGGCACTGAAGCTTTCTTT | CASSFGGGVGTEAFF | - | once | TRBJ1-1 | 15 | TRBV5-5
TGTGCCAGCAGGAGGGGACAGGGCTTCGGTAATGAGCAGTTCTTC | CASRRGQGFGNEQFF | TRBD1 | few | TRBJ2-1 | 15 | TRBV6-4
TGTGCCAGCAGCTTGGCCGCGGCAGGCTATGGCTACACCTTC | CASSLAAAGYGYTF | - | - | TRBJ1-2 | 14 | TRBV5-4
TGTGCCTTCTCCGGGACCCGCACCGGGGAGCTGTTTTTT | CAFSGTRTGELFF | - | few | TRBJ2-2 | 13 | TRBV10-3
TGTGCCAGCAGTGAACCTGGCAGGCTGACCTACGAGCAGTACTTC | CASSEPGRLTYEQYF | - | few | TRBJ2-7 | 15 | TRBV6-1
TGTGCCTGGAGGGGGGATAGCGACACCGGGGAGCTGTTTTTT | CAWRGDSDTGELFF | - | few | TRBJ2-2 | 14 | TRBV30
TGTGCCAGCAGCCGGAGGAGGGAGACCCAGTACTTC | CASSRRRETQYF | - | few | TRBJ2-5 | 12 | TRBV6-5
TGTGCCAGCAGTTGGGGAGACATGTTCGGGCAGCCCCAGCATTTT | CASSWGDMFGQPQHF | - | few | TRBJ1-5 | 15 | TRBV6-6
TGTGCCAGCAGCTTTGTGACGTACTCTGGAAACACCATATATTTT | CASSFVTYSGNTIYF | - | few | TRBJ1-3 | 15 | TRBV7-9
TGCGCCAGCAGCTTATTGGGCTCTGGAAACACCATATATTTT | CASSLLGSGNTIYF | - | - | TRBJ1-3 | 14 | TRBV5-1